The rows below give T cell receptor beta chains drawn from one sample of a study of early T cells in non-severe SARS-CoV-2 infection. Each CDR3 protein gets one entry after TCRdb re-called the 5' RACE reads with MiXCR. The sample has 60,000 or so distinct CDR3 sequences; about 8.9% are singletons. The sample consisted of whole blood. These TCRs come from an adult who was a healthcare worker with PCR-confirmed SARS-CoV-2 infection or an uninfected control (not recorded which). Both conserved end residues are part of each CDR3. The D gene is left open where the match is weak. Rows may omit the clone size; those that give it use once, few, many or a size class.

D gene: TRBD2; V gene: TRBV7-9; J gene: TRBJ2-3; clone size: few; CDR3 DNA: TGTGCCAGCAGTAGTACTAGCGGATCCCCCATTTGGACGCAGTATTTT; CDR3 protein: CASSSTSGSPIWTQYF
D gene: -; V gene: TRBV18; J gene: TRBJ2-3; clone size: -; CDR3 DNA: TGTGCCAGCTCACTGACAGACACAGATACGCAGTATTTT; CDR3 protein: CASSLTDTDTQYF
D gene: -; V gene: TRBV29-1; J gene: TRBJ1-1; clone size: few; CDR3 DNA: TGCAGCGTTGACCAGGGGCTTGGCACTGAAGCTTTCTTT; CDR3 protein: CSVDQGLGTEAFF
D gene: -; V gene: TRBV28; J gene: TRBJ1-1; clone size: -; CDR3 DNA: TGTGCCAGCAGTCGACGGACAGAGAACACTGAAGCTTTCTTT; CDR3 protein: CASSRRTENTEAFF
D gene: TRBD2; V gene: TRBV7-3; J gene: TRBJ2-7; clone size: few; CDR3 DNA: TGTGCCAGCAGCTCATACGGGACTAGCGGGACCTGCTACGAGCAGTACTTC; CDR3 protein: CASSSYGTSGTCYEQYF
D gene: TRBD2; V gene: TRBV29-1; J gene: TRBJ2-1; clone size: few; CDR3 DNA: TGCAGCGTTATTTCGGGGACTACCGATGAGCAGTTCTTC; CDR3 protein: CSVISGTTDEQFF
D gene: -; V gene: TRBV12-3/TRBV12-4; J gene: TRBJ1-5; clone size: many; CDR3 DNA: TGTGCCAGCAGTTTACAGGTCAATCAGCCCCAGCATTTT; CDR3 protein: CASSLQVNQPQHF
D gene: -; V gene: TRBV6-5; J gene: TRBJ1-1; clone size: many; CDR3 DNA: TGTGCCAGCAGTTACTCTTTCGGGAGTGGCACTGAAGCTTTCTTT; CDR3 protein: CASSYSFGSGTEAFF
D gene: TRBD2; V gene: TRBV6-5; J gene: TRBJ2-2; clone size: -; CDR3 DNA: TGTGCCAGCAGTTACGGTGCGGGAGGACCCAACACCGGGGAGCTGTTTTTT; CDR3 protein: CASSYGAGGPNTGELFF
D gene: TRBD2; V gene: TRBV11-1; J gene: TRBJ2-3; clone size: many; CDR3 DNA: TGTGCCAGCAGCTTATTTTCAACTAGCGGGAGGAATTCAGATACGCAGTATTTT; CDR3 protein: CASSLFSTSGRNSDTQYF
D gene: -; V gene: TRBV19; J gene: TRBJ2-1; clone size: many; CDR3 DNA: TGTGCCAGTAAACCAGGGGACCGGGGGTACAATGAGCAGTTCTTC; CDR3 protein: CASKPGDRGYNEQFF
D gene: -; V gene: TRBV7-9; J gene: TRBJ2-3; clone size: many; CDR3 DNA: TGTGCCAGCAGCTTCAGGGTCACAGATACGCAGTATTTT; CDR3 protein: CASSFRVTDTQYF
D gene: -; V gene: TRBV6-5; J gene: TRBJ2-3; clone size: -; CDR3 DNA: TGTGCCAGCACCAAGGGGAGAGGTCGCACAGATACGCAGTATTTT; CDR3 protein: CASTKGRGRTDTQYF
D gene: TRBD2; V gene: TRBV4-3; J gene: TRBJ2-2; clone size: many; CDR3 DNA: TGCGCCAGTGGGGGACTAGCGGTGGGCGGGGAGCTGTTTTTT; CDR3 protein: CASGGLAVGGELFF
D gene: -; V gene: TRBV28; J gene: TRBJ1-4; clone size: -; CDR3 DNA: TGTGCCAGCAGAGTGAGGTTCGGGCATGAAAAACTGTTTTTT; CDR3 protein: CASRVRFGHEKLFF
D gene: -; V gene: TRBV7-2; J gene: TRBJ1-2; clone size: many; CDR3 DNA: TGTGCCAGCAGCTTAGGGCCGGGGGGCCACTATGGCTACACCTTC; CDR3 protein: CASSLGPGGHYGYTF
D gene: -; V gene: TRBV7-9; J gene: TRBJ1-6; clone size: -; CDR3 DNA: TGTGCCAGCAGCTTAGGTCCAGGGCATTCACCCCTCCACTTT; CDR3 protein: CASSLGPGHSPLHF
D gene: -; V gene: TRBV6-2/TRBV6-3; J gene: TRBJ2-1; clone size: few; CDR3 DNA: TGTGCCAGCAGTTCACCCGGAGGCAATGAGCAGTTCTTC; CDR3 protein: CASSSPGGNEQFF
D gene: TRBD1; V gene: TRBV29-1; J gene: TRBJ1-1; clone size: -; CDR3 DNA: TGCAGCGTGGGACTAATGACCGGGACAGGGGAGGCCACTGAAGCTTTCTTT; CDR3 protein: CSVGLMTGTGEATEAFF
D gene: -; V gene: TRBV9; J gene: TRBJ2-3; clone size: many; CDR3 DNA: TGTGCCAGCAGCCCGATTCAGGGAGGAACGCAGTATTTT; CDR3 protein: CASSPIQGGTQYF
D gene: TRBD1; V gene: TRBV12-5; J gene: TRBJ1-1; clone size: few; CDR3 DNA: TGTGCTAGTGGTTTGGGGGGGACAGTTGCCGCTGAAGCTTTCTTT; CDR3 protein: CASGLGGTVAAEAFF
D gene: TRBD2; V gene: TRBV11-2; J gene: TRBJ2-3; clone size: -; CDR3 DNA: TGTGCCAGCAGCTTGAATGCGGGAGCGAACACAGACACGCAGTATTTT; CDR3 protein: CASSLNAGANTDTQYF
D gene: -; V gene: TRBV28; J gene: TRBJ2-3; clone size: many; CDR3 DNA: TGTGCCAGCACAGGCGGGGACACGCAGTATTTT; CDR3 protein: CASTGGDTQYF
D gene: -; V gene: TRBV18; J gene: TRBJ2-5; clone size: -; CDR3 DNA: TGTGCCAGCTCGGCCGGATCATCCGGGGGTCGAGAGACCCAGTACTTC; CDR3 protein: CASSAGSSGGRETQYF
D gene: TRBD2; V gene: TRBV20-1; J gene: TRBJ2-2; clone size: many; CDR3 DNA: TGCAGTGCTAGGGCTATACTAGCGGGAGTGACCGGGGAGCTGTTTTTT; CDR3 protein: CSARAILAGVTGELFF
D gene: TRBD1; V gene: TRBV9; J gene: TRBJ1-6; clone size: once; CDR3 DNA: TGTGCCAGCAGCGACAGGGGAACGAATTCACCCCTCCACTTT; CDR3 protein: CASSDRGTNSPLHF